The 29 T cell receptor beta chains in this list originate from one sample, sequenced in a study of blood T cell repertoires in COVID-19. Method: immunoSEQ multiplex PCR; TCRdb's copy keeps in-frame clones and lacks some. The table shows around 86,000 clones, with about four fifths occurring only once. The specimen was peripheral blood. All receptors derive from a human donor in a cohort sampled during active COVID-19.

The rearrangement uses TRBV6-5 and TRBJ1-1, with D hard to call. Trimming took 6 bases from V and 5 from J, leaving 10 bases between them. This CDR3 is 12 amino acids long. Germline V lookup: CDR1 MNHEY, CDR2 SVGAGI. This chain's CDR3 is CASRTTGTEAFF. The CDR3 DNA is TGTGCCAGCAGGACCACCGGGACTGAAGCTTTCTTT.

The V and J genes are TRBV5-4 and TRBJ2-1, with D possibly being TRBD2 (7 bases). The V gene lost 4 bases and the J gene lost 4 bases, with 18 bases spanning the gap. Germline values: CDR1 SGHNT, CDR2 YYREEE (reference sequence). The CDR3 covers 16 residues. The CDR3, as DNA: TGTGCCAGCAGCCCTGGGGGGCTAGCGGAATACAATGAGCAGTTCTTC. Translated: CASSPGGLAEYNEQFF.

The rearrangement joins TRBV19 to TRBJ2-7; no clear D. CDR3 length: 12 amino acids. Deletions cut 4 bases from V and 4 bases from J, with 8 bases between. Germline CDR1 and CDR2: LNHDA and SQIVND (reference sequence). The CDR3 DNA reads as TGTGCCAGTAGTACCCGGTCTTACGAGCAGTACTTC. As protein: CASSTRSYEQYF.

A single count supports this clone. The rearrangement joins TRBV2 to TRBJ2-1; 15 bases agree with TRBD2. With V trimmed by 6 bases and J by 5 bases, 8 bases remained unmatched. The germline V gene has CDR1 SNHLY and CDR2 FYNNEI. The CDR3 is made up of 17 amino acids. The CDR3 region has the DNA TGTGCCAGCAGATGGACTAGCGGGGGGGGGATAAACAATGAGCAGTTCTTC. It encodes CASRWTSGGGINNEQFF.

This chain uses TRBV7-9 with TRBJ1-2; 9 nucleotides match TRBD1. Looked up from germline, CDR1 is SEHNR and CDR2 is FQNEAQ (reference sequence). The V segment lost 3 bases and the J segment 7 bases; nucleotides outside the gene matches: 6. This CDR3 is built from 14 residues. CDR3 amino acids: CASSFLQGAGGYTF. CDR3 coding DNA: TGTGCCAGCAGCTTTTTACAGGGGGCAGGTGGCTACACCTTC.

This clone came up a few times. The chain joins TRBV5-1 to TRBJ2-7, with 10 bases lining up with TRBD1. The V segment lost 4 bases and the J segment 7 bases; nucleotides outside the gene matches: 8. The CDR3 contains 14 residues. The germline V gene encodes CDR1 SGHRS and CDR2 YFSETQ. The CDR3 sequence: CASSLRQGAREQYF. CDR3 bases: TGCGCCAGCAGCCTACGACAGGGGGCGCGGGAGCAGTACTTC.

V usage is TRBV5-1 and J usage is TRBJ1-5; a weak D match, TRBD1 (6 bases). The CDR3 has 15 residues. V dropped 0 bases and J dropped 6 bases, with 13 bases sitting between them. CDR1 and CDR2 from the germline V gene are SGHRS and YFSETQ. CDR3 residues: CASSLAPGEPQPQHF. In DNA form, the CDR3 reads TGCGCCAGCAGCTTGGCCCCAGGGGAGCCTCAGCCCCAGCATTTT.

The V gene is TRBV19, the J gene TRBJ2-5; 8 positions agree with TRBD2. V was pared by 2 bases and J by 1 base, with 6 bases of the junction left unmatched. The V gene's germline CDR1 is LNHDA and CDR2 SQIVND (reference sequence). The CDR3 is 16 residues long. CDR3 protein: CASSITTSGSQETQYF. The CDR3 DNA follows: TGTGCCAGTAGTATAACAACTAGCGGTAGCCAAGAGACCCAGTACTTC.

J is TRBJ2-1 and V is TRBV7-3; 16 bases are a match to TRBD2. V trimming: 4 bases; J trimming: 2 bases; junction bases outside the gene matches: 8. This CDR3 is 19 amino acids long. Germline V CDR1 and CDR2: SGHTA, FQGTGA. The CDR3 spells CASSWGLAGGNRPYNEQFF. In DNA form, the CDR3 reads TGTGCCAGCAGCTGGGGACTAGCGGGAGGGAATCGCCCCTACAATGAGCAGTTCTTC.

The chain carries TRBV2 and TRBJ2-2, with 7 bases fitting TRBD2. This CDR3 has 11 amino acids. V shed 11 bases and J 6 bases; nucleotides not matched to a gene: 3. Germline CDR1 and CDR2: SNHLY and FYNNEI. In DNA, the CDR3 is TGTGCCGGGGCGGGGGCCGGGGAGCTGTTTTTT. Translating gives CAGAGAGELFF.

The chain couples TRBV10-1 to TRBJ1-1; 8 bases align to TRBD1. The ends lost 4 bases at V and 1 base at J; junction bases unmatched: 2. The CDR3 consists of 14 residues. Germline CDR1 reads WNHNN; CDR2 reads SYGVQD (reference sequence). The CDR3 reads CASSGTGPNTEAFF. For the CDR3, the DNA is TGCGCCAGCAGTGGGACAGGGCCGAACACTGAAGCTTTCTTT.

The chain couples TRBV7-8 to TRBJ1-3; no definite D call. The CDR3 is made up of 15 amino acids. Per germline, CDR1 SGHVS and CDR2 FQNEAQ. Trimming cost V 5 bases and J 0 bases, with 11 bases left between them. The chain's CDR3 is CASSRDSSSGNTIYF. The CDR3 DNA reads as TGTGCCAGCAGCCGAGACTCGAGCTCTGGAAACACCATATATTTT.

The chain is built from TRBV5-1 and TRBJ1-1, with D uncertain. The V and J ends lost 2 bases and 1 base respectively, with 12 bases between them. Germline CDR1 is SGHRS and CDR2 is YFSETQ. CDR3 length: 15 amino acids. The CDR3 DNA is TGCGCCAGCAGCTTCGGTGGTATTGAGAACACTGAAGCTTTCTTT. This sequence encodes CASSFGGIENTEAFF.

The rearrangement uses TRBV18 and TRBJ2-7; 9 bases line up with TRBD1. This CDR3 has 14 amino acids. Trimming removed 4 bases from V and 6 bases from J; junction bases left unmatched: 7. CDR1 KGHSH and CDR2 LQKENI come from the germline V gene. The CDR3 spells CASSLGQGLGEQYF. For the CDR3, the DNA is TGTGCCAGCTCACTAGGACAGGGGTTGGGCGAGCAGTACTTC.

CDR3 bases: TGTGCCAGCACAAATGGGAGACAGAACACTGAAGCTTTCTTT. It translates to CASTNGRQNTEAFF. The V gene is TRBV19, the J gene TRBJ1-1; D remains unclear. Germline assignment: CDR1 LNHDA and CDR2 SQIVND (reference sequence). V lost 9 bases and J lost 1, with 15 bases in between. The CDR3 extends over 14 amino acids. The full variable domain, rest sourced from reference TRBV19 and TRBJ1-1, is DGGITQSPKYLFRKEGQNVTLSCEQNLNHDAMYWYRQDPGQGLRLIYYSQIVNDFQKGDIAEGYSVSREKKESFPLTVTSAQKNPTAFYLCASTNGRQNTEAFFGQGTRLTVV.

J is TRBJ1-2 and V is TRBV3-1 (or the pseudogene TRBV3-2), with D possibly being TRBD1 (5 bases). V lost 4 bases and J lost 2, with 14 bases in between. Germline CDR1 is LGHDT and CDR2 is YNNKEL (reference sequence). This CDR3 comprises 15 residues. The DNA of the CDR3 is TGTGCCAGCAGCCCTCGGGCAGGGAACAACTATGGCTACACCTTC. Its translation is CASSPRAGNNYGYTF.

This clone was counted only a few times. J is TRBJ1-4 and V is TRBV15, with unresolved D. This CDR3 spans 13 amino acids. V was shortened by 7 bases and J by 6 bases, with 12 bases between the two germline ends. Germline lookup yields CDR1 LNHNV and CDR2 YYDKDF (reference sequence). CDR3 residues: CATNRGSDEKLFF. The CDR3, as DNA: TGTGCCACCAACCGGGGAAGTGATGAAAAACTGTTTTTT.

The chain combines TRBV2 with TRBJ1-5; TRBD1 matches 7 bases. The CDR3 covers 16 residues. CDR1 SNHLY and CDR2 FYNNEI come from the germline V gene. The V segment lost 5 bases and the J segment 4 bases; nucleotides outside the gene matches: 11. The CDR3 DNA is TGTGCCAGCAGTCTAGTTAAGGGGGCGCCGAATCAGCCCCAGCATTTT. It yields the protein CASSLVKGAPNQPQHF. The variable domain in full, completed from reference TRBV2 and TRBJ1-5, reads EPEVTQTPSHQVTQMGQEVILRCVPISNHLYFYWYRQILGQKVEFLVSFYNNEISEKSEIFDDQFSVERPDGSNFTLKIRSTKLEDSAMYFCASSLVKGAPNQPQHFGDGTRLSIL.

The chain links TRBV5-4 to TRBJ2-7; 10 bases line up with TRBD1. V trimming: 4 bases; J trimming: 5 bases; junction bases outside the gene matches: 3. This CDR3 spans 13 amino acids. Per the germline V gene, CDR1 is SGHNT and CDR2 is YYREEE (reference sequence). The CDR3 DNA is TGTGCCAGCAGCCCGGGACAGGGGAACGAGCAGTACTTC. This encodes CASSPGQGNEQYF.

The chain recombines TRBV11-2 with TRBJ1-1, with 8 nucleotides matching TRBD1. Unmatched junction bases numbered 7, after V lost 0 bases and J lost 4 bases. CDR1 is SGHAT, CDR2 FQNNGV, per germline. The CDR3 has 16 residues. This CDR3 reads CASSLDTGGGGTEAFF. The CDR3 DNA sequence: TGTGCCAGCAGCTTAGATACAGGGGGAGGGGGCACTGAAGCTTTCTTT.

The rearrangement joins TRBV7-3 to TRBJ2-1, with 11 bases matching TRBD2. The CDR3 spans 16 residues. Looked up from germline, CDR1 is SGHTA and CDR2 is FQGTGA. Trimming at V came to 5 bases and at J to 5 bases, leaving 8 bases not matched to a gene. This CDR3 reads CASSPNSGRADNEQFF. The CDR3 nucleotides read TGTGCCAGCAGCCCCAATAGCGGGAGGGCCGACAATGAGCAGTTCTTC.

The V call is TRBV5-1, the J call TRBJ2-2; 10 nucleotides align to TRBD2. The CDR3 is 16 amino acids. V was clipped by 4 bases and J by 3 bases; unmatched bases: 6. Germline CDR1 and CDR2: SGHRS and YFSETQ. CDR3 protein: CASSIRSGGDTGELFF. The DNA for the CDR3 is TGCGCCAGCAGCATCCGAAGCGGGGGGGACACCGGGGAGCTGTTTTTT.

V gene TRBV7-9 combines with J gene TRBJ1-4, with TRBD1 matching over 7 bases. This CDR3 is 17 amino acids long. V gave up 3 bases and J gave up 0 bases; unmatched junction bases: 7. Germline-derived CDR1 and CDR2 are SEHNR and FQNEAQ (reference sequence). The CDR3 region has the DNA TGTGCCAGCAGCTTCCTGGGGACAGAAGCAACTAATGAAAAACTGTTTTTT. Its translation is CASSFLGTEATNEKLFF.

The sample holds a few counts of this clone. The genes are TRBV19 and TRBJ2-1, with 8 bases lining up with TRBD1. The germline V gene encodes CDR1 LNHDA and CDR2 SQIVND (reference sequence). After removal of 10 bases from V and 6 bases from J, the junction contained 8 bases not matched to a gene. The CDR3 is 13 amino acids. The CDR3 bases are TGTGCCATCCGGACAGGGAATTCCAATGAGCAGTTCTTC. Residues: CAIRTGNSNEQFF.

The chain couples TRBV10-3 to TRBJ2-3; 10 bases match TRBD2. The germline V gene has CDR1 ENHRY and CDR2 SYGVKD. The CDR3 runs to 15 residues. V lost 4 bases, J lost 4 bases, and 5 bases stayed unmatched. CDR3 in DNA: TGTGCCATCAGTGCTACTAGCGGGATTGCAGATACGCAGTATTTT. Protein product: CAISATSGIADTQYF.

The rearrangement links TRBV19 to TRBJ2-7, with a weak D call TRBD1 (6 bases). The V gene's germline CDR1 is LNHDA and CDR2 SQIVND (reference sequence). V dropped 6 bases and J dropped 4 bases, with 16 bases sitting between them. The length of the CDR3 is 14 residues. The CDR3 sequence: CASSTGTRGYEQYF. The CDR3 DNA reads TGTGCCAGTAGCACCGGGACACGGGGATACGAGCAGTACTTC.

The chain carries TRBV24-1 and TRBJ2-1, with D maybe TRBD1 (6 bases). CDR1 and CDR2 (germline): KGHDR, SFDVKD. CDR3 size: 15 residues. V dropped 2 bases and J dropped 5 bases, with 12 bases sitting between them. The CDR3 protein is CATSDSGATHNEQFF. CDR3 bases: TGTGCCACCAGTGATTCAGGGGCGACTCACAATGAGCAGTTCTTC.

This CDR3 is CASSGDSSYEQYF. The DNA of the CDR3 is TGTGCCAGCAGCGGCGACAGCTCCTACGAGCAGTACTTC. This rearrangement joins TRBV3-1 (or the pseudogene TRBV3-2) to TRBJ2-7; D perhaps matches TRBD1 (5 bases). This CDR3 has 13 residues. The V end lost 5 bases, the J end lost 0 bases, and 8 bases lay between the germline ends. Germline-derived CDR1 and CDR2 are LGHDT and YNNKEL (reference sequence).

The CDR3 reads CASSWWRDAGELFF. Here the CDR3 DNA reads TGTGCCAGCAGCTGGTGGCGGGACGCCGGGGAGCTGTTTTTT. This chain joins TRBV2 and TRBJ2-2, with D possibly TRBD2 on 6 matching bases. Germline V gene data show CDR1 as SNHLY and CDR2 as FYNNEI. Trimming shortened V by 6 bases and J by 6 bases, and 14 bases separated the two germline ends. The CDR3 length is 14 residues.